A selection of T cell receptor beta chains follows, all from one sample in a study of T-cell reconstitution after alpha-beta-depleted transplantation in children. TCRdb re-derived calls from the PCR reads in MiXCR, one entry per CDR3 protein. The sample lists some 490,000 distinct CDR3 sequences; about 12% were seen once. Sequencing was performed on PBMCs from the stem cell graft donor, taken from the stem cell graft. Receptors originate from a human donor who donated a stem cell graft to a child with combined immunodeficiency. CDR3s include the opening cysteine and the closing phenylalanine or tryptophan. Fields, in order: J gene, clone size, V gene, D gene, CDR3 protein, CDR3 DNA. The D gene is left open where the match is weak. Part of the rows lack a size; the others show once, few, many or a class for expanded clones.

j_gene: TRBJ1-4
abundance: NA
v_gene: TRBV3-1
d_gene: NA
CDR3aa: CASSQTGRSNEKLFF
CDR3nt: TGTGCCAGCAGCCAAACGGGACGGAGTAATGAAAAACTGTTTTTT

j_gene: TRBJ1-4
abundance: few
v_gene: TRBV6-1
d_gene: NA
CDR3aa: CASSKGPGYNEKLFF
CDR3nt: TGTGCCAGCAGTAAGGGTCCAGGGTATAATGAAAAACTGTTTTTT

j_gene: TRBJ2-5
abundance: many
v_gene: TRBV7-9
d_gene: TRBD2
CDR3aa: CASSYRLAGETQYF
CDR3nt: TGTGCCAGCAGCTATCGACTAGCGGGAGAGACCCAGTACTTC

j_gene: TRBJ1-2
abundance: NA
v_gene: TRBV6-1
d_gene: TRBD1
CDR3aa: CASSEMGDSPF
CDR3nt: TGTGCCAGCAGTGAGATGGGGGACAGCCCGTTC

j_gene: TRBJ1-1
abundance: few
v_gene: TRBV29-1
d_gene: NA
CDR3aa: CSVEAAGNTEAFF
CDR3nt: TGCAGCGTTGAAGCGGCGGGGAACACTGAAGCTTTCTTT

j_gene: TRBJ2-7
abundance: many
v_gene: TRBV10-3
d_gene: NA
CDR3aa: CAISESQVRSYEQYF
CDR3nt: TGTGCCATCAGTGAGTCACAGGTGAGGTCCTACGAGCAGTACTTC

j_gene: TRBJ2-7
abundance: NA
v_gene: TRBV4-3
d_gene: NA
CDR3aa: CASSQGGIDEQYF
CDR3nt: TGCGCCAGCAGCCAAGGGGGTATCGACGAGCAGTACTTC

j_gene: TRBJ2-5
abundance: few
v_gene: TRBV12-3/TRBV12-4
d_gene: NA
CDR3aa: CASSLWAETQYF
CDR3nt: TGTGCCAGCAGTTTGTGGGCGGAGACCCAGTACTTC

j_gene: TRBJ2-7
abundance: many
v_gene: TRBV27
d_gene: NA
CDR3aa: CASTSGAYEQYF
CDR3nt: TGTGCCAGCACTTCAGGGGCCTACGAGCAGTACTTC

j_gene: TRBJ2-7
abundance: NA
v_gene: TRBV29-1
d_gene: NA
CDR3aa: CSVEGPNEQYF
CDR3nt: TGCAGCGTTGAAGGGCCTAACGAGCAGTACTTC

j_gene: TRBJ2-5
abundance: few
v_gene: TRBV12-3/TRBV12-4
d_gene: NA
CDR3aa: CASSLGWTQYF
CDR3nt: TGTGCCAGCAGTTTGGGGTGGACCCAGTACTTC

j_gene: TRBJ1-1
abundance: NA
v_gene: TRBV29-1
d_gene: TRBD1
CDR3aa: CSVPGQGPLEAFF
CDR3nt: TGCAGCGTCCCGGGACAGGGCCCTCTTGAAGCTTTCTTT

j_gene: TRBJ2-1
abundance: few
v_gene: TRBV28
d_gene: TRBD2
CDR3aa: CASSQILRDYQNNEQFF
CDR3nt: TGTGCCAGCAGTCAGATACTTCGGGACTACCAGAACAATGAGCAGTTCTTC

j_gene: TRBJ2-1
abundance: few
v_gene: TRBV11-1
d_gene: TRBD2
CDR3aa: CASSLELAGAPEQFF
CDR3nt: TGTGCCAGCAGCTTAGAATTAGCGGGAGCCCCTGAGCAGTTCTTC

j_gene: TRBJ2-1
abundance: few
v_gene: TRBV12-3/TRBV12-4
d_gene: NA
CDR3aa: CASSPAPQSSYNEQFF
CDR3nt: TGTGCCAGCAGTCCCGCCCCCCAGAGCTCCTACAATGAGCAGTTCTTC

j_gene: TRBJ1-1
abundance: NA
v_gene: TRBV18
d_gene: NA
CDR3aa: CASSTGGADTEAFF
CDR3nt: TGTGCCAGCTCAACCGGGGGGGCAGACACTGAAGCTTTCTTT

j_gene: TRBJ2-7
abundance: many
v_gene: TRBV4-3
d_gene: NA
CDR3aa: CASSQALGNEQYF
CDR3nt: TGCGCCAGCAGCCAAGCGTTGGGGAACGAGCAGTACTTC

j_gene: TRBJ2-7
abundance: few
v_gene: TRBV29-1
d_gene: NA
CDR3aa: CSVVGQGYYEQYF
CDR3nt: TGCAGCGTTGTAGGGCAAGGGTACTACGAGCAGTACTTC

j_gene: TRBJ1-4
abundance: few
v_gene: TRBV12-3/TRBV12-4
d_gene: NA
CDR3aa: CASSLGGGGEKLFF
CDR3nt: TGTGCCAGCAGCCTGGGGGGAGGAGGTGAAAAACTGTTTTTT

j_gene: TRBJ1-1
abundance: many
v_gene: TRBV6-5
d_gene: NA
CDR3aa: CASSYLPGMNTEAFF
CDR3nt: TGTGCCAGCAGTTACCTCCCGGGAATGAACACTGAAGCTTTCTTT

j_gene: TRBJ2-5
abundance: many
v_gene: TRBV12-3/TRBV12-4
d_gene: NA
CDR3aa: CASSLGGIETQYF
CDR3nt: TGTGCCAGCAGTTTAGGGGGTATAGAGACCCAGTACTTC

j_gene: TRBJ2-2
abundance: NA
v_gene: TRBV12-3/TRBV12-4
d_gene: NA
CDR3aa: CASSPISGELFF
CDR3nt: TGTGCCAGCAGTCCGATAAGTGGGGAGCTGTTTTTT

j_gene: TRBJ1-3
abundance: NA
v_gene: TRBV20-1
d_gene: NA
CDR3aa: CSARDWRDTIYF
CDR3nt: TGCAGTGCTAGAGATTGGAGGGACACCATATATTTT

j_gene: TRBJ1-5
abundance: many
v_gene: TRBV12-3/TRBV12-4
d_gene: NA
CDR3aa: CASSPGGGGQPQHF
CDR3nt: TGTGCCAGCAGCCCAGGAGGGGGAGGACAGCCCCAGCATTTT

j_gene: TRBJ1-1
abundance: few
v_gene: TRBV12-3/TRBV12-4
d_gene: NA
CDR3aa: CASSAGAADTEAFF
CDR3nt: TGTGCCAGCAGTGCCGGGGCGGCGGACACTGAAGCTTTCTTT

j_gene: TRBJ2-1
abundance: many
v_gene: TRBV7-9
d_gene: TRBD2
CDR3aa: CASSLRGGNYNEQFF
CDR3nt: TGTGCCAGCAGCTTGCGCGGGGGGAACTACAATGAGCAGTTCTTC

j_gene: TRBJ2-7
abundance: many
v_gene: TRBV12-3/TRBV12-4
d_gene: NA
CDR3aa: CASSHAFGGSEQYF
CDR3nt: TGTGCCAGCAGTCATGCCTTCGGAGGAAGCGAGCAGTACTTC

j_gene: TRBJ2-1
abundance: NA
v_gene: TRBV2
d_gene: NA
CDR3aa: CASSTRLVGHEQFF
CDR3nt: TGTGCCAGCAGTACCAGACTGGTAGGCCATGAGCAGTTCTTC

j_gene: TRBJ2-1
abundance: NA
v_gene: TRBV29-1
d_gene: NA
CDR3aa: CSVDRGIDNEQFF
CDR3nt: TGCAGCGTTGATAGGGGGATAGACAATGAGCAGTTCTTC

j_gene: TRBJ2-1
abundance: few
v_gene: TRBV12-3/TRBV12-4
d_gene: NA
CDR3aa: CASSNNVGYNEQFF
CDR3nt: TGTGCCAGCAGTAATAATGTGGGATACAATGAGCAGTTCTTC

j_gene: TRBJ2-1
abundance: once
v_gene: TRBV29-1
d_gene: TRBD1
CDR3aa: CSGTQGEIEQFF
CDR3nt: TGCAGCGGCACCCAGGGGGAAATTGAGCAGTTCTTC

j_gene: TRBJ2-1
abundance: few
v_gene: TRBV11-3
d_gene: NA
CDR3aa: CASSRPLFDSYNEQFF
CDR3nt: TGTGCCAGCAGCCGTCCCCTGTTTGATTCCTACAATGAGCAGTTCTTC

j_gene: TRBJ2-7
abundance: many
v_gene: TRBV5-1
d_gene: NA
CDR3aa: CASSLDTSYEQYF
CDR3nt: TGCGCCAGCAGCTTAGACACTTCCTACGAGCAGTACTTC

j_gene: TRBJ2-5
abundance: NA
v_gene: TRBV20-1
d_gene: TRBD2
CDR3aa: CSADRGVYQETQYF
CDR3nt: TGCAGTGCCGATCGGGGGGTGTACCAAGAGACCCAGTACTTC

j_gene: TRBJ2-3
abundance: many
v_gene: TRBV7-2
d_gene: NA
CDR3aa: CASSPTRGQGTQYF
CDR3nt: TGTGCCAGCAGCCCCACCAGAGGGCAGGGTACGCAGTATTTT

j_gene: TRBJ1-5
abundance: few
v_gene: TRBV24-1
d_gene: NA
CDR3aa: CATSDLSGSGSSYSNQPQHF
CDR3nt: TGTGCCACCAGTGATTTGTCGGGTTCTGGCAGTTCCTATAGCAATCAGCCCCAGCATTTT

j_gene: TRBJ2-1
abundance: few
v_gene: TRBV7-9
d_gene: NA
CDR3aa: CASSFRMVGSPYNEQFF
CDR3nt: TGTGCCAGCAGCTTCAGAATGGTTGGGAGCCCCTACAATGAGCAGTTCTTC

j_gene: TRBJ1-1
abundance: few
v_gene: TRBV5-1
d_gene: NA
CDR3aa: CASSSIDTEAFF
CDR3nt: TGCGCCAGCAGCTCAATCGACACTGAAGCTTTCTTT

j_gene: TRBJ2-7
abundance: NA
v_gene: TRBV14
d_gene: NA
CDR3aa: CASSQLTGEQYF
CDR3nt: TGTGCCAGCAGCCAATTAACAGGCGAGCAGTACTTC

j_gene: TRBJ2-5
abundance: NA
v_gene: TRBV15
d_gene: TRBD1
CDR3aa: CATSRARQGAETQYF
CDR3nt: TGTGCCACCAGCAGAGCCAGGCAGGGGGCAGAGACCCAGTACTTC

j_gene: TRBJ2-7
abundance: few
v_gene: TRBV11-2
d_gene: NA
CDR3aa: CASSQTSVQYF
CDR3nt: TGTGCCAGCAGCCAGACCTCGGTGCAGTACTTC

j_gene: TRBJ2-3
abundance: many
v_gene: TRBV24-1
d_gene: NA
CDR3aa: CATSDLGTSSGGTDTQYF
CDR3nt: TGTGCCACCAGTGATTTGGGTACCTCCTCGGGGGGCACAGATACGCAGTATTTT

j_gene: TRBJ2-1
abundance: many
v_gene: TRBV12-3/TRBV12-4
d_gene: NA
CDR3aa: CASSFGLAGSNEQFF
CDR3nt: TGTGCCAGCAGTTTCGGGCTAGCAGGTTCCAATGAGCAGTTCTTC

j_gene: TRBJ2-2
abundance: few
v_gene: TRBV6-1
d_gene: NA
CDR3aa: CATYSPMNTGELFF
CDR3nt: TGTGCCACCTATAGTCCCATGAACACCGGGGAGCTGTTTTTT

j_gene: TRBJ2-5
abundance: NA
v_gene: TRBV5-1
d_gene: TRBD2
CDR3aa: CASSLGLAGGISRETQYF
CDR3nt: TGCGCCAGCAGCCTGGGACTAGCGGGAGGGATCTCTAGGGAGACCCAGTACTTC

j_gene: TRBJ2-5
abundance: once
v_gene: TRBV5-3
d_gene: TRBD2
CDR3aa: CAMGPGGDRETQYF
CDR3nt: TGTGCCATGGGCCCGGGGGGGGATAGGGAGACCCAGTACTTC

j_gene: TRBJ2-6
abundance: NA
v_gene: TRBV29-1
d_gene: TRBD1
CDR3aa: CSVAGQGLPGANVLTF
CDR3nt: TGCAGCGTTGCTGGACAGGGGCTACCTGGGGCCAACGTCCTGACTTTC

j_gene: TRBJ1-2
abundance: once
v_gene: TRBV14
d_gene: NA
CDR3aa: CASSQAWARGGYTF
CDR3nt: TGTGCCAGCAGCCAAGCTTGGGCCAGGGGCGGCTACACCTTC

j_gene: TRBJ2-7
abundance: NA
v_gene: TRBV9
d_gene: NA
CDR3aa: CASSPEDRRGEQYF
CDR3nt: TGTGCCAGCAGCCCGGAGGACAGGCGGGGCGAGCAGTACTTC

j_gene: TRBJ2-2
abundance: NA
v_gene: TRBV4-3
d_gene: NA
CDR3aa: CASSPLQGSGELFF
CDR3nt: TGCGCCAGCAGCCCATTACAGGGATCCGGGGAGCTGTTTTTT

j_gene: TRBJ2-7
abundance: NA
v_gene: TRBV30
d_gene: NA
CDR3aa: CAWSTGAGSYEQYF
CDR3nt: TGTGCCTGGAGTACGGGGGCGGGTTCCTACGAGCAGTACTTC

j_gene: TRBJ2-1
abundance: few
v_gene: TRBV5-1
d_gene: TRBD1
CDR3aa: CASSGGTGAYNEQFF
CDR3nt: TGCGCCAGCAGCGGGGGGACAGGGGCCTACAATGAGCAGTTCTTC